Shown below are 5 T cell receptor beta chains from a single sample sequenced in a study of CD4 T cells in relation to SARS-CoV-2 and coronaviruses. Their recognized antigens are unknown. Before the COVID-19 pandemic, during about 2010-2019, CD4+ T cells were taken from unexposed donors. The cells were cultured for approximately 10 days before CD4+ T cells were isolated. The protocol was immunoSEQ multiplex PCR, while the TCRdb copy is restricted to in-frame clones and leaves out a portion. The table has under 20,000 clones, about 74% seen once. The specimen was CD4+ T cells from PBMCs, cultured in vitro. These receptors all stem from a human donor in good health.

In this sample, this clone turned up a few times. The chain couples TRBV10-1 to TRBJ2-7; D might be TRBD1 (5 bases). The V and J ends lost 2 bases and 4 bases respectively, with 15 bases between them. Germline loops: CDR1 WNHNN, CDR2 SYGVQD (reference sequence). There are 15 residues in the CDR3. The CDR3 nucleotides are TGCGCCAGCAGTGAGACCCAGGGTGACTCGTACGAGCAGTACTTC. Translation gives CASSETQGDSYEQYF.

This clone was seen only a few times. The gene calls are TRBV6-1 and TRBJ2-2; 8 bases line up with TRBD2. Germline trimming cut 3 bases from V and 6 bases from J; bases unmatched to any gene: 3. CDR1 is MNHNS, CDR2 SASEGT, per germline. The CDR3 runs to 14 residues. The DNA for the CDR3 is TGTGCCAGCAGTGATGGTAGCGGGGCCGGGGAGCTGTTTTTT. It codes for CASSDGSGAGELFF.

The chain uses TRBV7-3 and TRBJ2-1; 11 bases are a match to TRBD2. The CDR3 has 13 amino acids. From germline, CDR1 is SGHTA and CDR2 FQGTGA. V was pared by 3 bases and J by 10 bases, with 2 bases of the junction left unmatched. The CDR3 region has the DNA TGTGCCAGCAGCTTGGGACTAGCGGAAGAGCAGTTCTTC. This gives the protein CASSLGLAEEQFF.

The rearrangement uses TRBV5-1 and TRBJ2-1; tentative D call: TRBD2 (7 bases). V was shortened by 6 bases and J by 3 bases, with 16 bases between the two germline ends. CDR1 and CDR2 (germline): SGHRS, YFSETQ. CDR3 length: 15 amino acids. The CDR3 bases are TGCGCCAGCACCACTCAAGGGGGGGGCTACAATGAGCAGTTCTTC. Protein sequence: CASTTQGGGYNEQFF.

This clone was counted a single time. CDR3 residues: CASKLQGLKRETQYF. In nucleotides, the CDR3 is TGTGCCAGCAAACTACAGGGTTTGAAGCGAGAGACCCAGTACTTC. The chain is built from TRBV6-5 and TRBJ2-5, with D tentatively TRBD1 (6 bases). V was clipped by 7 bases and J by 4 bases, with 19 bases between them. Germline CDR1 MNHEY, CDR2 SVGAGI. This CDR3 region has 15 residues.